Detailed here is one T cell receptor beta chain. Its target is unknown. The sample is drawn from a study of cytomegalovirus exposure and HLA in healthy donors. Overall study findings and caveats: Rarity marked most TCR sequences, yet some public TCRs occurred in many donors. Published work reported that the classifier diagnosed cytomegalovirus status with high specificity and sensitivity.

While the first cohort had 700 or so subjects, the donors belonged to the separate validation cohort of 120 subjects. CDR3 length equals 16 residues. The germline V gene has CDR1 KGHSH and CDR2 LQKENI. The V segment lost 1 base and the J segment 2 bases; nucleotides outside the gene matches: 7. This table comes from immunoSEQ multiplex PCR, and its TCRdb copy is limited to in-frame clones, with some not included. The repertoire holds 120,000 or so clones, approximately 88% seen once, with 1.5% to 2% in the top ten. Sequenced sample: PBMCs. J is TRBJ1-2 and V is TRBV18; TRBD1 matches 7 bases. The receptor's source is a man between 18 and 35 years old in good health and CMV-seronegative. CDR3 sequence reads: CASSPLPGQKNYGYTF. CDR3 sequence (DNA): TGTGCCAGCTCACCACTGCCGGGACAGAAAAACTATGGCTACACCTTC.